These T cell receptor beta chains were read from a single sample in a study of vaccination effects on CD4 cells after COVID-19. The method was immunoSEQ multiplex PCR; TCRdb's version includes in-frame clones alone and lacks a portion of them. The sample shows some 14,000 clones, over 60% of them seen only once. These receptors' targets are unknown. Sequencing used CD4+ T cells from PBMCs cultured with HCoV-NL63 spike peptides, obtained after COVID-19 vaccination. These receptors were collected from a human donor who had a prior SARS-CoV-2 infection. The CDR3 runs from the conserved cysteine through the conserved F or W. Fields, in order: V gene, J gene, clone size, D gene, CDR3 protein, CDR3 DNA. The D gene is left open where the match is weak. Clone sizes are given selectively: once, few, many, or a class where the clone is expanded.

>TRBV11-3|TRBJ1-1|few|TRBD1
CASSPGQGRNTEAFF
TGTGCCAGCAGCCCGGGACAGGGAAGGAACACTGAAGCTTTCTTT
>TRBV5-6|TRBJ1-2|-|TRBD1
CASSAGYTGGYGYTF
TGTGCCAGCAGCGCCGGATACACAGGGGGCTATGGCTACACCTTC
>TRBV7-9|TRBJ1-5|-|-
CASSNSNQPQHF
TGTGCCAGCAGCAATAGCAATCAGCCCCAGCATTTT
>TRBV28|TRBJ2-7|-|TRBD1
CASRTLHGTDWDEQYF
TGTGCCAGCAGAACCCTACACGGGACAGACTGGGACGAGCAGTACTTC
>TRBV7-3|TRBJ2-2|-|TRBD1
CASSLVGTGGTGELFF
TGTGCCAGCAGCCTCGTCGGGACAGGGGGCACCGGGGAGCTGTTTTTT
>TRBV10-3|TRBJ2-1|-|-
CAITSGVGDEQFF
TGTGCCATCACGTCTGGGGTCGGGGATGAGCAGTTCTTC
>TRBV19|TRBJ2-7|-|-
CASSTTGGAYEQYF
TGTGCCAGTAGTACCACAGGGGGGGCCTACGAGCAGTACTTC
>TRBV4-3|TRBJ1-2|-|TRBD1
CASSQVTGTGTDYGYTF
TGCGCCAGCAGCCAAGTTACCGGGACAGGGACCGACTATGGCTACACCTTC
>TRBV5-1|TRBJ1-2|-|-
CASSLAGQTGYTF
TGCGCCAGCAGCTTGGCCGGACAGACGGGCTACACCTTC
>TRBV6-5|TRBJ1-2|few|-
CASMRTLNYGYTF
TGTGCCAGCATGAGGACGCTTAACTATGGCTACACCTTC
>TRBV2|TRBJ2-1|-|TRBD2
CASSVILAEQFF
TGTGCCAGCAGTGTAATACTAGCGGAGCAGTTCTTC
>TRBV30|TRBJ1-6|-|-
CACVSRAYSPLHF
TGTGCCTGTGTGAGCAGGGCTTATTCACCCCTCCACTTT
>TRBV5-4|TRBJ2-6|few|TRBD1
CASTRTGNSGANVLTF
TGTGCCAGCACCCGGACAGGGAATTCTGGGGCCAACGTCCTGACTTTC
>TRBV24-1|TRBJ1-2|-|-
CATSGHLRYGYTF
TGTGCCACCAGTGGACATCTGCGCTATGGCTACACCTTC
>TRBV7-8|TRBJ2-7|few|-
CASSLRGTYVYEQYF
TGTGCCAGCAGCTTAAGGGGGACTTATGTTTACGAGCAGTACTTC
>TRBV19|TRBJ2-3|-|-
CASSMEISSTQYF
TGTGCCAGTAGTATGGAAATTTCCTCTACGCAGTATTTT